This TCR beta chain was captured by sequencing in a study of control samples from healthy donors and cancer patients. The length of the CDR3 is 13 residues. The V gene lost 6 bases and the J gene lost 7 bases, with 13 bases spanning the gap. Germline V CDR1 and CDR2: SGDLS, YYNGEE. The protocol was immunoSEQ multiplex PCR, while the TCRdb copy is restricted to in-frame clones and leaves out a portion. The sample yields around 85,000 clones, about 88% seen once. The TCR sequence derives from a woman aged 55-69 years in good health. The J gene is TRBJ2-2, the V gene TRBV9; unclear D gene. Sample: blood. The CDR3 spells CASTDFGGGELFF. In DNA, the CDR3 is TGTGCCAGCACTGACTTTGGCGGCGGGGAGCTGTTTTTT.